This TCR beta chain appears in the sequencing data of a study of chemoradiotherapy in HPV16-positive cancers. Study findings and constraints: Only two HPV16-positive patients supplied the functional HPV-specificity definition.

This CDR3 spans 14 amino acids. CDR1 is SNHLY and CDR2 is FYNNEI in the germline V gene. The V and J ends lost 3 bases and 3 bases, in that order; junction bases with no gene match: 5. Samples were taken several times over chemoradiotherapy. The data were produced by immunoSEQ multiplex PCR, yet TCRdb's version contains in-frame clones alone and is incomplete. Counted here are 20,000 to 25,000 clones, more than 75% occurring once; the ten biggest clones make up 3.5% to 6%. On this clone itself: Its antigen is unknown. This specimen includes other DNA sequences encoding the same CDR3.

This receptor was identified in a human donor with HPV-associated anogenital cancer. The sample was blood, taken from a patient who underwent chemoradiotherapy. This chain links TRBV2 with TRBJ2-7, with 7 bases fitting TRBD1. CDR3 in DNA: TGTGCCAGCAGTGACCGTGGACAGGTCTACGAGCAGTACTTC. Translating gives CASSDRGQVYEQYF.